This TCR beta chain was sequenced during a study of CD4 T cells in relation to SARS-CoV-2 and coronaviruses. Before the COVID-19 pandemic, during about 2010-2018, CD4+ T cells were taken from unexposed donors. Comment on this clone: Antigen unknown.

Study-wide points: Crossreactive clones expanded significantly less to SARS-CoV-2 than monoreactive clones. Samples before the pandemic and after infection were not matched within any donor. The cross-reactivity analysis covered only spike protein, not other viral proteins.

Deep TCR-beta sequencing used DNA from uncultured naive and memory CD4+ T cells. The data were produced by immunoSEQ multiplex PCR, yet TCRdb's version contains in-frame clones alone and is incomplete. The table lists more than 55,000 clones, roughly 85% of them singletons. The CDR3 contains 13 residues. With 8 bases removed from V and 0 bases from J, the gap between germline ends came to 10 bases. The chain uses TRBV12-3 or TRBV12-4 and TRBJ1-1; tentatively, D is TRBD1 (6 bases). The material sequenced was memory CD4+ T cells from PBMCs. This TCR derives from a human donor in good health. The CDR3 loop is CASRQELNTEAFF. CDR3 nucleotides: TGTGCCAGCCGACAGGAGTTGAACACTGAAGCTTTCTTT.